Sequencing of this T cell receptor (beta chain) was carried out in a study of Graves' ophthalmopathy and Graves' hyperthyroidism. Study outcomes and limitations: Sensitivity of about 90% and specificity of around 76% were achieved when a 13-signature model separated ophthalmopathy from stable hyperthyroidism. Most thyroid clonotypes with frequency above 0.001 were detected in blood too.

This clonotype rates as medium-sized. Its target is not known. Diagnostic conclusions were grounded in clinical symptoms, serum thyroxine, TRAb, thyroid ultrasound and orbital computed tomography. CDR1 MGHRA and CDR2 YSYEKL come from the germline V gene. There are 17 residues in the CDR3. The junction had 10 bases not matched to a gene; V was cut back by 3 bases and J by 0 bases. Amplifying from RNA transcripts, the study obtained TCR beta CDR3 regions. HTBI-primed RT-PCR formed the first round, and a multiplex PCR formed the second. TCRdb processed the multiplex PCR reads anew with MiXCR; each CDR3 protein has one entry. This sample has about 340,000 distinct CDR3 sequences, with 17% found just once.

The chain joins TRBV4-1 to TRBJ1-1, with 7 bases aligning to TRBD1. The specimen sequenced was peripheral blood. This TCR derives from an adult man with Graves' ophthalmopathy. The DNA of the CDR3 is TGCGCCAGCAGCCATGTTCCACAGGGGAACATGAACACTGAAGCTTTCTTT. It encodes CASSHVPQGNMNTEAFF.